The 5 T cell receptor beta chains below were found in one sample sequenced in a study of Ad26.COV2.S vaccination and SARS-CoV-2 variants (dated by TCRdb to the early 2020s). Interpreted using the paper, the treatment or condition label stands for: approximately 18 received Ad26.COV2.S at low or high dose, single or two shots; several received placebo; per-sample allocation not given. For vaccine and placebo recipients, the sequenced repertoires came from samples collected on day 63 after the first injection. Libraries were prepared through the immunoSEQ multiplex PCR assay. Held by TCRdb, this immuneACCESS table contains in-frame sequences only and omits some clones. Under half of the omission traces to an unresolved V gene where checked; the cause of the rest is unknown. The sample records about 370,000 clones, over 75% of which are singletons. Jointly, the top ten make up around 1.8% of the sample.

Sample: peripheral blood, taken in a trial of Ad26.COV2.S vaccine versus placebo. The receptors come from a person between 18 and 65 years old who received the Ad26.COV2.S COVID-19 vaccine or a placebo.

The rearrangement joins TRBV4-1 to TRBJ1-1; no reliable D call. The V gene lost 3 bases and the J gene lost 5 bases, with 10 bases spanning the gap. The CDR3 has 13 amino acids. Germline loops: CDR1 MGHRA, CDR2 YSYEKL. The CDR3 loop reads CASSQQTRTEAFF. The CDR3 DNA reads as TGCGCCAGCAGCCAGCAAACACGAACTGAAGCTTTCTTT.

Regarding this clone: Other DNA sequences in the sample encode the same CDR3. The genes are TRBV28 and TRBJ2-6; no definite D call. Germline V gene lookup returns CDR1 MDHEN and CDR2 SYDVKM. The ends were cut back, 4 bases at V and 2 bases at J, with 0 bases in the middle. CDR3 length equals 12 residues. The CDR3 DNA is TGTGCCAGCAGTTCTGGGGCCAACGTCCTGACTTTC. Amino acids: CASSSGANVLTF.

This chain joins TRBV9 and TRBJ2-7; possible D gene TRBD2, 5 bases. Germline V gene data show CDR1 as SGDLS and CDR2 as YYNGEE. The CDR3 length is 16 residues. V was cut by 0 bases and J by 0 bases, with 13 bases left in between. CDR3 sequence: CASSVGAELSSYEQYF. The CDR3 DNA follows: TGTGCCAGCAGCGTAGGAGCGGAATTAAGCTCCTACGAGCAGTACTTC.

The rearrangement uses TRBV7-6 and TRBJ2-3; D perhaps matches TRBD2 (5 bases). Germline CDR1 reads SGHVS; CDR2 reads FNYEAQ. With 5 bases removed from V and 2 bases from J, the gap between germline ends came to 17 bases. The CDR3 covers 16 residues. The CDR3 DNA is TGTGCCAGCAGCCGCCGACGAGGGCCAAACACAGATACGCAGTATTTT. This codes for CASSRRRGPNTDTQYF.

The chain is built from TRBV28 and TRBJ2-3, with TRBD2 identical over 12 bases. From germline, CDR1 is MDHEN and CDR2 SYDVKM. This CDR3 contains 15 residues. V was pared by 7 bases and J by 0 bases, with 2 bases of the junction left unmatched. CDR3 nucleotides: TGTGCCAGCATGACTAGCGGGAGTAGCACAGATACGCAGTATTTT. This gives the protein CASMTSGSSTDTQYF.